Listed below are T cell receptor beta chains from one sample, sequenced in a study of HIV-infected patients and healthy controls. In TCRdb, the 5' RACE reads were re-called with MiXCR into one record per CDR3 protein. The sample shows 60,000 to 70,000 distinct CDR3 sequences, roughly 19% of them seen only once. Material: CD4+ T cells from blood. These receptors were taken from a human donor in good health. Each CDR3 is given with its conserved first and last residue. A D gene is named only where the DNA matches it firmly. Where a row states a size, it is once, few, many or the class of an expanded clone; other rows omit it.

abundance,len,v_gene,j_gene,d_gene,CDR3aa,CDR3nt
few,16,TRBV4-1,TRBJ2-7,-,CASSQEAVGNSYEQYF,TGCGCCAGCAGCCAAGAAGCTGTTGGGAACTCCTACGAGCAGTACTTC
many,13,TRBV29-1,TRBJ1-3,-,CSVETGPLNTIYF,TGCAGCGTTGAAACAGGACCTCTTAACACCATATATTTT
few,14,TRBV7-9,TRBJ2-3,-,CASSYGLDESAQYF,TGTGCCAGCAGCTACGGCCTAGATGAAAGCGCGCAGTATTTT
-,12,TRBV20-1,TRBJ2-3,TRBD1,CSGKGAADTQYF,TGCAGTGGAAAGGGGGCGGCAGATACGCAGTATTTT
few,16,TRBV30,TRBJ2-3,-,CAWRRGFATITDTQYF,TGTGCCTGGAGAAGGGGGTTTGCTACGATCACAGATACGCAGTATTTT
-,12,TRBV6-1,TRBJ1-5,-,CASTDLRQPQHF,TGTGCCAGCACCGATCTACGTCAGCCCCAGCATTTT
-,15,TRBV4-1,TRBJ1-2,-,CASSQGEGGNYGYTF,TGCGCCAGCAGCCAAGGGGAAGGGGGTAACTATGGCTACACCTTC
many,15,TRBV12-3/TRBV12-4,TRBJ1-1,-,CASSLRGAGNTEAFF,TGTGCCAGCAGTTTGAGAGGGGCGGGGAACACTGAAGCTTTCTTT
few,13,TRBV6-2/TRBV6-3,TRBJ1-4,-,CASSDTQKEKLFF,TGTGCCAGCAGTGACACTCAGAAGGAAAAACTGTTTTTT
many,14,TRBV5-1,TRBJ1-5,TRBD1,CASSMGQNNQPQHF,TGCGCCAGCAGCATGGGACAGAACAATCAGCCCCAGCATTTT
few,15,TRBV7-8,TRBJ1-5,TRBD1,CASSTGQGSNQPQHF,TGTGCCAGCAGCACGGGACAGGGAAGCAATCAGCCCCAGCATTTT
-,13,TRBV20-1,TRBJ1-5,-,CSAGDSYNQPQHF,TGCAGTGCTGGAGACAGCTACAATCAGCCCCAGCATTTT
many,16,TRBV4-2,TRBJ2-7,TRBD2,CASSTLLAGGPSEQYF,TGTGCCAGCAGCACCCTCTTAGCGGGAGGGCCAAGCGAGCAGTACTTC
many,14,TRBV5-1,TRBJ2-7,TRBD1,CASRPGTGYYEQYF,TGCGCCAGCAGGCCCGGGACAGGTTACTACGAGCAGTACTTC
few,15,TRBV7-7,TRBJ2-5,-,CASSLGPELAATQYF,TGTGCTAGCAGCTTAGGCCCGGAATTGGCAGCGACCCAGTACTTC
many,15,TRBV6-6,TRBJ1-5,TRBD1,CASRPRGSRNQPQHF,TGTGCCAGCAGACCCAGGGGGTCGCGCAATCAGCCCCAGCATTTT
-,12,TRBV12-3/TRBV12-4,TRBJ1-2,-,CASSWKGGGYTF,TGTGCCAGCAGTTGGAAGGGTGGTGGCTACACCTTC
many,15,TRBV28,TRBJ2-7,-,CASSSPGLIPYEQYF,TGTGCCAGCAGTTCCCCGGGCCTTATACCCTACGAGCAGTACTTC
-,16,TRBV9,TRBJ2-7,TRBD2,CASSPRSSGTSGEQYF,TGTGCCAGCAGCCCGCGCAGTTCCGGGACTAGTGGTGAGCAGTACTTC
few,15,TRBV20-1,TRBJ1-6,-,CSARSGAGIDSPLHF,TGCAGTGCTAGATCCGGAGCAGGTATCGATTCACCCCTCCACTTT
-,15,TRBV3-1,TRBJ2-1,-,CASSQVLLNYNEQFF,TGTGCCAGCAGCCAAGTTCTATTAAACTACAATGAGCAGTTCTTC
few,12,TRBV20-1,TRBJ2-3,-,CSARDHSDTQYF,TGCAGTGCTAGAGACCATTCAGATACGCAGTATTTT
-,15,TRBV4-2,TRBJ1-1,TRBD1,CASSQGDSLNTEAFF,TGTGCCAGCAGCCAAGGGGACAGTCTGAACACTGAAGCTTTCTTT
-,16,TRBV10-3,TRBJ2-5,TRBD1,CAISAYKGTAQETQYF,TGTGCCATCAGCGCTTATAAGGGGACAGCCCAAGAGACCCAGTACTTC
few,15,TRBV12-3/TRBV12-4,TRBJ2-5,-,CASSLRQGGIKTQYF,TGTGCCAGCAGTTTGAGGCAGGGGGGGATCAAGACCCAGTACTTC
few,13,TRBV7-2,TRBJ2-5,-,CASRHRAQETQYF,TGTGCCAGCCGTCACAGGGCCCAAGAGACCCAGTACTTC
few,16,TRBV4-2,TRBJ2-7,TRBD2,CASSQAGTSGSYEQYF,TGTGCCAGCAGCCAAGCTGGGACTAGCGGGAGTTACGAGCAGTACTTC
many,14,TRBV4-3,TRBJ1-1,-,CASSRSGQFTEAFF,TGCGCCAGCAGCCGGTCTGGACAGTTCACTGAAGCTTTCTTT
few,13,TRBV5-8,TRBJ1-5,-,CASRGDMNQPQHF,TGTGCCAGCAGGGGTGACATGAATCAGCCCCAGCATTTT
many,18,TRBV12-3/TRBV12-4,TRBJ2-6,TRBD1,CASSPLTGHSSGANVLTF,TGTGCCAGCAGCCCACTGACAGGGCACAGCTCTGGGGCCAACGTCCTGACTTTC
many,13,TRBV12-3/TRBV12-4,TRBJ1-2,-,CASSLEGSYGYTF,TGTGCCAGCAGTTTAGAGGGGAGCTATGGCTACACCTTC
many,15,TRBV9,TRBJ2-5,-,CASSVATSSQETQYF,TGTGCCAGCAGCGTAGCTACCTCCAGTCAAGAGACCCAGTACTTC
-,16,TRBV10-3,TRBJ1-3,-,CAISGPGSHSGNTIYF,TGTGCCATCAGTGGCCCCGGATCCCACTCTGGAAACACCATATATTTT
many,14,TRBV18,TRBJ1-1,-,CASSPPGGHTEAFF,TGTGCCAGCTCACCACCGGGCGGGCACACTGAAGCTTTCTTT
-,16,TRBV6-5,TRBJ1-4,-,CASRPFEGNRNEKLFF,TGTGCCAGCAGGCCCTTTGAGGGCAACCGTAATGAAAAACTGTTTTTT
-,16,TRBV3-1,TRBJ2-1,TRBD2,CASSPGGGFSYNEQFF,TGTGCCAGCAGCCCCGGGGGAGGGTTCTCCTACAATGAGCAGTTCTTC
-,15,TRBV6-5,TRBJ1-4,-,CAVRAGGATNEKLFF,TGCGCCGTCCGGGCTGGGGGGGCAACTAATGAAAAACTGTTTTTT
-,13,TRBV10-3,TRBJ1-1,-,CAISGQQGTEAFF,TGTGCCATCAGTGGCCAACAGGGCACCGAAGCTTTCTTT
few,13,TRBV20-1,TRBJ1-2,-,CSASVRGNYGYTF,TGCAGTGCTAGTGTCCGGGGAAACTATGGCTACACCTTC
-,13,TRBV20-1,TRBJ1-2,-,CSARGGNNYGYTF,TGCAGTGCTAGAGGGGGGAATAACTATGGCTACACCTTC
-,15,TRBV20-1,TRBJ1-4,-,CGAREGSWGNEKLFF,TGCGGTGCTAGAGAAGGATCTTGGGGTAATGAAAAACTGTTTTTT
-,14,TRBV12-3/TRBV12-4,TRBJ1-5,-,CASTTQGFNQPQHF,TGTGCCAGCACAACACAGGGCTTCAATCAGCCCCAGCATTTT
few,13,TRBV4-3,TRBJ1-2,TRBD1,CASSQRQGDGYTF,TGCGCCAGCAGCCAAAGACAGGGAGACGGCTACACCTTC
few,17,TRBV11-3,TRBJ2-6,-,CASSLVGRGRGANVLTF,TGTGCCAGCAGCTTAGTCGGCAGGGGCCGTGGGGCCAACGTCCTGACTTTC
many,13,TRBV12-3/TRBV12-4,TRBJ2-5,-,CASSLGGWETQYF,TGTGCCAGCAGTCTAGGGGGTTGGGAGACCCAGTACTTC
few,16,TRBV12-3/TRBV12-4,TRBJ2-3,TRBD2,CASSLGLAVSTDTQYF,TGTGCCAGCAGTCTAGGACTAGCGGTTAGCACAGATACGCAGTATTTT
many,15,TRBV6-4,TRBJ2-2,-,CASSPARGNTGELFF,TGTGCCAGCAGTCCCGCCAGGGGGAACACCGGGGAGCTGTTTTTT
many,13,TRBV7-9,TRBJ2-1,-,CASSLESRASKFF,TGTGCCAGCAGCTTAGAGAGCAGGGCCTCTAAGTTCTTC